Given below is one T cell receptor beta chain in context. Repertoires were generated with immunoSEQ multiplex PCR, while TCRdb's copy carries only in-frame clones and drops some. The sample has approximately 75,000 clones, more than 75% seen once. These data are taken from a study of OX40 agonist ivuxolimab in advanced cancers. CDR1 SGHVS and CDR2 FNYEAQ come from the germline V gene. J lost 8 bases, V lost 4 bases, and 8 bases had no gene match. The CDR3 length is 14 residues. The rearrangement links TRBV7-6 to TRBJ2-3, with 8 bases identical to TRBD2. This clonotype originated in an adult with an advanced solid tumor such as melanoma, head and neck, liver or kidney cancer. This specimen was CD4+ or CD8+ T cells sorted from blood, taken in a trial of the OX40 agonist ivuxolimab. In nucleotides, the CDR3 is TGTGCCAGCAGCTCTGTAGCGGGGACGGGTACGCAGTATTTT. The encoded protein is CASSSVAGTGTQYF.